The present TCR beta chain was sequenced within a study of blood T cell repertoires in COVID-19. TCRdb keeps only in-frame clones here, not all; method: immunoSEQ multiplex PCR. The repertoire has about 360,000 clones, approximately 86% of them found once; the top ten carry just over 7%. The CDR3 consists of 16 residues. The V and J ends lost 0 bases and 5 bases respectively, with 14 bases between them. Germline CDR1 reads SGHNT; CDR2 reads YYREEE (reference sequence). Sample: peripheral blood. The J gene is TRBJ1-4, the V gene TRBV5-4; tentatively, D is TRBD1 (6 bases). The source is a woman aged 55-70 years with COVID-19, enrolled during active disease. The CDR3 DNA sequence: TGTGCCAGCAGCTTGGGGGCACAGGGTCGAAATGAAAAACTGTTTTTT. Residues: CASSLGAQGRNEKLFF.